These 11 T cell receptor beta chains were all obtained from the same sample, sequenced in a study of blood T cells in healthy people across ages. Using a J-beta primer mix together with a sample-barcoded 5' primer, a second PCR was run for roughly 6 to 12 cycles. TCRdb reprocessed the 5' RACE reads with MiXCR, giving one entry per CDR3 protein. The sample lists 1.5 million to 2 million distinct CDR3 sequences; 28% were seen once. The sample was blood. These receptors were taken from a woman aged 25 to 39 in good health.

This clonotype came up a few times. This chain uses TRBV7-8 with TRBJ2-3, with TRBD2 matching over 11 bases. The junction had 12 bases not matched to a gene; V was cut back by 2 bases and J by 8 bases. Per germline, CDR1 SGHVS and CDR2 FQNEAQ. The CDR3 is 17 residues long. CDR3 sequence reads: CASSLSGLAGGSATQYF. Written as DNA, the CDR3 is TGTGCCAGCAGCTTATCAGGTCTAGCGGGAGGTTCAGCTACGCAGTATTTT. The variable domain in full, completed from reference TRBV7-8 and TRBJ2-3, reads GAGVSQSPRYKVAKRGQDVALRCDPISGHVSLFWYQQALGQGPEFLTYFQNEAQLDKSGLPSDRFFAERPEGSVSTLKIQRTQQEDSAVYLCASSLSGLAGGSATQYFGPGTRLTVL.

This clonotype showed up many times. The V call is TRBV10-3, the J call TRBJ2-4; 7 bases match TRBD2. This CDR3 contains 14 residues. Germline CDR1 reads ENHRY; CDR2 reads SYGVKD. V trimming: 8 bases; J trimming: 8 bases; junction bases outside the gene matches: 12. CDR3 sequence: CAIGREDQGDIQYF. CDR3 bases: TGTGCCATCGGGAGGGAGGATCAGGGAGACATTCAGTACTTC.

The J gene is TRBJ1-2, the V gene TRBV7-2, with D possibly TRBD1 on 5 matching bases. There are 15 residues in the CDR3. The germline V and J ends were trimmed by 4 bases and 1 base, with 13 bases remaining between them. Germline V lookup: CDR1 SGHTA, CDR2 FQGNSA. CDR3 in amino acids: CASSSPGPYNYGYTF. CDR3 nucleotides: TGTGCCAGCAGCTCCCCGGGACCATATAACTATGGCTACACCTTC.

The rearrangement uses TRBV6-5 and TRBJ1-6, with 9 bases matching TRBD1. In germline, CDR1 is MNHEY, CDR2 SVGAGI. CDR3 length equals 16 residues. Trimming removed 2 bases from V and 4 bases from J; junction bases left unmatched: 3. The CDR3 here is CASSYGDREYNSPLHF. CDR3 bases: TGTGCCAGCAGTTACGGGGACAGGGAGTATAATTCACCCCTCCACTTT.

This clonotype has at least ten counts. The chain is built from TRBV20-1 and TRBJ2-5; 11 bases line up with TRBD2. The germline V gene encodes CDR1 DFQATT and CDR2 SNEGSKA (reference sequence). V was pared by 1 base and J by 4 bases, with 5 bases of the junction left unmatched. This CDR3 spans 15 amino acids. Here the CDR3 DNA reads TGCAGTGCTAGAGCCTCGACTAGCGGGGCAGAGACCCAGTACTTC. Its translation: CSARASTSGAETQYF.

The chain has TRBV24-1 and TRBJ2-5; 9 bases match TRBD1. The CDR3 is 15 residues long. J was trimmed by 4 bases and V by 4 bases; bases with no gene match: 6. Germline V gene data show CDR1 as KGHDR and CDR2 as SFDVKD. CDR3 DNA sequence: TGTGCCACCAGTGAGGAAACAGGGGGCAGAGAGACCCAGTACTTC. Translating it yields CATSEETGGRETQYF.

The rearrangement links TRBV29-1 to TRBJ1-2; D is undetermined. V shed 7 bases and J shed 6 bases, with 18 bases lying between them. CDR1 is SQVTM and CDR2 is ANQGSEA in the germline V gene. The CDR3 runs 13 residues. CDR3 in amino acids: CSAEDGLPHGYTF. Written as DNA, the CDR3 is TGCAGCGCCGAGGATGGACTACCGCATGGCTACACCTTC. The variable domain in full, with the rest retrieved from reference TRBV29-1 and TRBJ1-2, is SAVISQKPSRDICQRGTSLTIQCQVDSQVTMMFWYRQQPGQSLTLIATANQGSEATYESGFVIDKFPISRPNLTFSTLTVSNMSPEDSSIYLCSAEDGLPHGYTFGSGTRLTVV.

This clonotype occurred many times. The V and J genes are TRBV4-3 and TRBJ2-1, with TRBD2 matching over 13 bases. There are 16 residues in the CDR3. Trimming cost V 2 bases and J 4 bases; bases outside gene matches: 2. Germline loops: CDR1 LGHNA, CDR2 YSLEER. The CDR3 reads CASSQRLAGGYNEQFF. The CDR3 nucleotides read TGCGCCAGCAGCCAACGACTAGCGGGAGGTTACAATGAGCAGTTCTTC.

This chain connects TRBV5-1 to TRBJ2-1; 8 nucleotides align to TRBD2. The V gene end was trimmed by 7 bases and the J gene end by 7 bases; junction bases not matched to a gene: 7. The CDR3 is made up of 13 amino acids. CDR1 is SGHRS and CDR2 is YFSETQ in the germline V gene. The CDR3 loop reads CASGSGGGNEQFF. CDR3 nucleotide sequence: TGCGCCAGCGGATCCGGGGGGGGGAATGAGCAGTTCTTC.

This clonotype has a handful of counts. The chain has TRBV5-1 and TRBJ1-6; D ambiguous. The CDR3 has 13 amino acids. V shed 4 bases and J shed 8 bases, with 10 bases lying between them. From germline, CDR1 is SGHRS and CDR2 YFSETQ. CDR3: CASSPRAYSPLHF. CDR3 nucleotides: TGCGCCAGCAGCCCAAGGGCCTATTCACCCCTCCACTTT.

This clonotype was counted at least ten times. This sequence joins TRBV6-2 or TRBV6-3 and TRBJ2-1, with 7 bases identical to TRBD2. The CDR3 sequence is 14 residues long. Germline CDR1 is MNHEY and CDR2 is SVGEGT. Trimming at V came to 4 bases and at J to 9 bases, leaving 9 bases not matched to a gene. CDR3 in amino acids: CASSWLLATGEQFF. CDR3 DNA: TGTGCCAGCAGTTGGCTACTAGCGACGGGTGAGCAGTTCTTC.